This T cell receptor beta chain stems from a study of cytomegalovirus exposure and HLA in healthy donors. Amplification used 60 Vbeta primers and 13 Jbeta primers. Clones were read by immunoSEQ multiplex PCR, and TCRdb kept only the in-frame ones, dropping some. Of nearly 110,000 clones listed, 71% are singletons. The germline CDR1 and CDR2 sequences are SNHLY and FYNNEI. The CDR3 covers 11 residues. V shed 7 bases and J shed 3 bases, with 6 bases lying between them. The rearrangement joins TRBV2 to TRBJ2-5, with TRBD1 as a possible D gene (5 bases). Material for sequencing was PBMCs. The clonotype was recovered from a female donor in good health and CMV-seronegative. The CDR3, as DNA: TGTGCCAGCATACAGGAAGAGACCCAGTACTTC. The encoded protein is CASIQEETQYF.